These 27 T cell receptor beta chains were sequenced from one sample in a study of human T cells and chemical hapten exposure (dated by TCRdb to the early 2020s). The time point label, read with the paper, signifies: patch test 1, 2 weeks after DPC sensitization. In the paper's terms, the treatment or condition label means: therapeutic diphenylcyclopropenone sensitization with weekly scalp DPC. Libraries came from RACE. Sequencing relied on a NextSeq 500. TCRdb reprocessed the public reads (quality trimming at Q25 with fastp, clone calling with MiXCR) and kept in-frame beta chains. CDR3 protein duplicates are merged, each entry listing the most common genes and DNA. The sample has under 450,000 distinct CDR3 sequences on record, 4% to 5.5% of them singletons. The ten largest clones capture around 2% of the sample. The sample here was whole blood, taken in connection with sensitization to the hapten diphenylcyclopropenone (DPC). The source is a woman in her forties or fifties with alopecia areata. Some clones in this sample may be carry-over from other donors' samples.

This clonotype was recorded a few times. The chain is built from TRBV29-1 and TRBJ1-2; D remains ambiguous. Looked up from germline, CDR1 is SQVTM and CDR2 is ANQGSEA. Trimming left V 4 bases short and J 6 bases short, with 6 bases between. This CDR3 is 10 amino acids long. The CDR3 nucleotides read TGCAGCGTTGGGCAGGATGGCTACACCTTC. As protein: CSVGQDGYTF.

This clonotype has more than one count but fewer than ten. V usage is TRBV7-2 and J usage is TRBJ2-5; D is perhaps TRBD1 or TRBD2 (5 bases each). The germline V and J ends were trimmed by 1 base and 2 bases, with 8 bases remaining between them. The CDR3 extends over 14 amino acids. Germline lookup yields CDR1 SGHTA and CDR2 FQGNSA. This chain's CDR3 is CASSLVWGQETQYF. The CDR3 DNA reads TGTGCCAGCAGCTTAGTGTGGGGGCAAGAGACCCAGTACTTC.

There are many counts of this clonotype. V and J are TRBV25-1 and TRBJ2-1; D might be TRBD2 (6 bases). Germline V gives CDR1 MGHDK, CDR2 SYGVNS. The CDR3 has 15 residues. The V end was cut by 3 bases, the J end by 5 bases, with 14 bases between. The CDR3 is CASSDPPRGNNEQFF. CDR3 nucleotides: TGTGCCAGCAGTGATCCCCCCCGCGGGAACAATGAGCAGTTCTTC. Based on the CDR3 plus reference TRBV25-1 and TRBJ2-1, the full variable domain is EADIYQTPRYLVIGTGKKITLECSQTMGHDKMYWYQQDPGMELHLIHYSYGVNSTEKGDLSSESTVSRIRTEHFPLTLESARPSHTSQYLCASSDPPRGNNEQFFGPGTRLTVL.

This clonotype has a count of ten or more. The V gene is TRBV6-1, the J gene TRBJ2-6; D remains ambiguous. The CDR3 runs to 18 residues. V was trimmed by 6 bases and J by 0 bases, leaving 18 bases between them. Germline lookup yields CDR1 MNHNS and CDR2 SASEGT. The CDR3 spells CASSARREVSSGANVLTF. The CDR3, as DNA: TGTGCCAGCAGCGCACGGAGAGAGGTTTCCTCTGGGGCCAACGTCCTGACTTTC.

This clonotype appeared many times. The DNA for the CDR3 is TGCAGTGCTAGAGATCGGAACAGGGTGGCCGGGGCCAACGTCCTGACTTTC. Its translation: CSARDRNRVAGANVLTF. The rearrangement uses TRBV20-1 and TRBJ2-6; possibly TRBD1 for D (6 bases). Germline CDR1 reads DFQATT; CDR2 reads SNEGSKA (reference sequence). There are 17 residues in the CDR3. Trimming pared 0 bases from V and 4 bases from J, leaving 16 bases between.

The chain uses TRBV28 and TRBJ1-1; the D is unclear. Germline V gene data show CDR1 as MDHEN and CDR2 as SYDVKM. V was clipped by 6 bases and J by 6 bases, with 11 bases between them. The CDR3 runs to 12 residues. The CDR3 nucleotides are TGTGCCAGCAGCCAAAACGGGCCTGAAGCTTTCTTT. This gives the protein CASSQNGPEAFF.

The gene calls are TRBV5-6 and TRBJ1-5; D is undetermined. In germline, CDR1 is SGHDT, CDR2 YYEEEE. The CDR3 consists of 13 residues. Trimming pared 0 bases from V and 8 bases from J, leaving 9 bases between. The CDR3 DNA is TGTGCCAGCAGCTTGGGTCAGATCGAGCCCCAGCATTTT. It is translated as CASSLGQIEPQHF.

In its sample, this clonotype was seen many times. V gene TRBV11-2 combines with J gene TRBJ1-5; 7 positions agree with TRBD1. The CDR3 length is 17 residues. J gave up 4 bases and V 5 bases, and 14 bases lay outside the gene matches. Germline loops: CDR1 SGHAT, CDR2 FQNNGV. The CDR3 sequence is CASSPLNRGSRNQPQHF. CDR3 nucleotide sequence: TGTGCCAGCAGCCCTTTAAACAGGGGTTCCCGAAATCAGCCCCAGCATTTT.

A few counts support this clonotype. The chain uses TRBV28 and TRBJ2-5; D might be TRBD2 (5 bases). CDR3 length: 16 amino acids. In germline, CDR1 is MDHEN, CDR2 SYDVKM. Trimming left V 3 bases short and J 1 base short, with 15 bases between. CDR3 nucleotide sequence: TGTGCCAGCAGTTTCGATCGTTCAGGACTCCAAGAGACCCAGTACTTC. Translating it yields CASSFDRSGLQETQYF.

This clonotype was detected many times. The rearrangement joins TRBV13 to TRBJ2-1; 9 nucleotides agree with TRBD2. The CDR3 is made up of 14 amino acids. CDR1 PRHDT and CDR2 FYEKMQ come from the germline V gene (reference sequence). Trimming took 5 bases from V and 5 from J; bases not matched to a gene: 4. CDR3 bases: TGTGCCAGCAGCCGACTAGCGGAAAACAATGAGCAGTTCTTC. This encodes CASSRLAENNEQFF.

This chain uses TRBV7-8 with TRBJ1-5, with 10 bases lining up with TRBD1. Germline CDR1 SGHVS, CDR2 FQNEAQ. The CDR3 runs to 16 residues. With 5 bases clipped from V and 7 bases from J, the junction kept 11 bases outside the gene matches. Written as DNA, the CDR3 is TGTGCCAGCAGCCCATCCCTGGGGACAGGGGAACAGCCCCAGCATTTT. This translates into CASSPSLGTGEQPQHF. The full variable domain, rest sourced from reference TRBV7-8 and TRBJ1-5, is GAGVSQSPRYKVAKRGQDVALRCDPISGHVSLFWYQQALGQGPEFLTYFQNEAQLDKSGLPSDRFFAERPEGSVSTLKIQRTQQEDSAVYLCASSPSLGTGEQPQHFGDGTRLSIL.

The chain recombines TRBV3-1 with TRBJ1-1; D call uncertain. CDR1 and CDR2 from the germline V gene are LGHDT and YNNKEL (reference sequence). Trimming took off 3 bases at V and 2 bases at J, with 4 bases between the two ends. CDR3 length: 12 residues. As DNA, the CDR3 is TGTGCCAGCAGCCACGCAAACACTGAAGCTTTCTTT. It codes for CASSHANTEAFF.

This clonotype was recorded many times. The rearrangement links TRBV20-1 to TRBJ2-3; TRBD2 aligns across 11 bases. The CDR3 is 16 residues long. Germline-derived CDR1 and CDR2 are DFQATT and SNEGSKA (reference sequence). V lost 0 bases, J lost 5 bases, and 7 bases stayed unmatched. CDR3: CSARDASGRPGDTQYF. CDR3 in DNA: TGCAGTGCTAGAGATGCTAGCGGGAGGCCCGGAGATACGCAGTATTTT.

The chain employs TRBV6-6 and TRBJ1-2; D is unclear. Germline assignment: CDR1 MNHNY and CDR2 SVGAGI (reference sequence). The CDR3 sequence is 13 residues long. Trimming removed 6 bases at V and 2 bases at J, with 10 bases between. The CDR3 here is CASSAGPNYGYTF. The CDR3 coding sequence is TGTGCCAGCAGCGCGGGTCCAAACTATGGCTACACCTTC.

This clonotype was counted many times. The chain combines TRBV24-1 with TRBJ2-5; a possible D gene is TRBD1 (6 bases). CDR1 is KGHDR and CDR2 is SFDVKD in the germline V gene. The CDR3 totals 13 residues. The V end lost 7 bases, the J end lost 4 bases, and 12 bases lay between the germline ends. The CDR3 is CATRVQGVETQYF. As DNA, the CDR3 is TGTGCCACCAGGGTACAGGGAGTAGAGACCCAGTACTTC.

This clonotype has a count of ten or more. The chain recombines TRBV7-2 with TRBJ2-1; TRBD2 agrees at 14 bases. Losses at the gene ends were 0 bases for V and 7 bases for J; bases not matched to a gene: 14. Germline loops: CDR1 SGHTA, CDR2 FQGNSA. This CDR3 region has 20 residues. The CDR3 nucleotides read TGTGCCAGCAGCTTAGCGCGTCTTGGACTAGCGGGAGGAGGCGGGAATGAGCAGTTCTTC. It yields the protein CASSLARLGLAGGGGNEQFF.

This clonotype has just a few counts. The rearrangement joins TRBV4-2 to TRBJ1-3; D remains unclear. CDR3 length: 15 amino acids. V was clipped by 5 bases and J by 0 bases, with 11 bases between them. CDR1 is LGHNA, CDR2 YNFKEQ, per germline. The CDR3 sequence: CASSYTRSSGNTIYF. Written as DNA, the CDR3 is TGTGCCAGCAGCTACACAAGGAGCTCTGGAAACACCATATATTTT.

This clonotype showed up many times. The chain combines TRBV7-2 with TRBJ2-3, with 14 nucleotides matching TRBD2. Germline lookup yields CDR1 SGHTA and CDR2 FQGNSA. The junction had 1 base not matched to a gene; V was cut back by 0 bases and J by 2 bases. The CDR3 extends over 17 amino acids. The CDR3 sequence: CASSLAGLAGATDTQYF. In DNA form, the CDR3 reads TGTGCCAGCAGCTTAGCGGGACTAGCGGGAGCCACAGATACGCAGTATTTT.

This clonotype appeared many times. The chain combines TRBV2 with TRBJ1-5, with 8 bases identical to TRBD1. The CDR3 is 16 amino acids. V shed 6 bases and J 0 bases; nucleotides not matched to a gene: 7. Germline CDR1 and CDR2: SNHLY and FYNNEI. The CDR3 nucleotides are TGTGCCAGCAGGGACAGGGTTCAAGGTAGCAATCAGCCCCAGCATTTT. Its protein product is CASRDRVQGSNQPQHF.

This sequence joins TRBV7-8 and TRBJ2-1; 11 bases fit TRBD2. The germline V gene has CDR1 SGHVS and CDR2 FQNEAQ. This CDR3 has 15 amino acids. After removal of 1 base from V and 8 bases from J, the junction contained 4 bases not matched to a gene. CDR3 loop: CASSLELAGVYEQFF. The CDR3 nucleotides are TGTGCCAGCAGCTTAGAACTAGCGGGGGTCTATGAGCAGTTCTTC.

This clonotype was detected many times. The rearrangement links TRBV6-2 or TRBV6-3 to TRBJ2-7; 8 nucleotides agree with TRBD1. The trim removed 7 bases at V and 2 bases at J, leaving 13 bases unmatched. The CDR3 loop spans 16 amino acids. Germline V gene sequence: CDR1 MNHEY, CDR2 SVGEGT. The DNA for the CDR3 is TGTGCCAGCATCCGTAACCCGCGGACAGGGACCTACGAGCAGTACTTC. The encoded protein is CASIRNPRTGTYEQYF.

Many counts were recorded for this clonotype. The chain uses TRBV10-2 and TRBJ2-5; no clear D gene. The V and J ends lost 7 bases and 2 bases respectively, with 17 bases between them. Germline V gives CDR1 WSHSY, CDR2 SAAADI. The CDR3 contains 15 residues. The CDR3 DNA sequence: TGCGCCAGCACTTTCTCCCTCGGAAAGCAAGAGACCCAGTACTTC. Translation: CASTFSLGKQETQYF.

In its sample, this clonotype was seen many times. This chain uses TRBV3-1 with TRBJ1-1, with D perhaps matching TRBD1 (6 bases). Trimming left V 4 bases short and J 0 bases short, with 15 bases between. Germline CDR1 and CDR2: LGHDT and YNNKEL (reference sequence). This CDR3 region has 16 residues. CDR3 region: CASSPGGAGVNTEAFF. The CDR3, as DNA: TGTGCCAGCAGCCCTGGGGGCGCAGGGGTGAACACTGAAGCTTTCTTT.

The chain couples TRBV4-3 to TRBJ2-3; 7 bases agree with TRBD2. The CDR3 spans 16 residues. Germline trimming cut 1 base from V and 5 bases from J; bases unmatched to any gene: 9. Germline V gene sequence: CDR1 LGHNA, CDR2 YSLEER. The CDR3 spells CASSQVWGRAGDTQYF. The CDR3 DNA sequence: TGCGCCAGCAGCCAAGTCTGGGGGAGGGCCGGAGATACGCAGTATTTT.

The chain links TRBV2 to TRBJ1-1; D is undetermined. V was shortened by 11 bases and J by 1 base, with 14 bases between the two germline ends. The CDR3 length is 13 residues. The germline CDR1 and CDR2 sequences are SNHLY and FYNNEI. CDR3 in amino acids: CACGRNPNTEAFF. The DNA for the CDR3 is TGTGCCTGTGGTCGTAATCCGAACACTGAAGCTTTCTTT.

This clonotype was detected many times. The V and J genes are TRBV4-1 and TRBJ2-7; 7 bases are shared with TRBD1. V gave up 3 bases and J gave up 5 bases; unmatched junction bases: 7. CDR1 MGHRA and CDR2 YSYEKL come from the germline V gene. The CDR3 consists of 14 residues. CDR3 nucleotide sequence: TGCGCCAGCAGCCAGAGGGGGCAAAGCGACGAGCAGTACTTC. It translates to CASSQRGQSDEQYF.

The V and J genes are TRBV9 and TRBJ2-3; D is ambiguous. CDR3 length: 14 residues. The V end lost 0 bases, the J end lost 2 bases, and 7 bases lay between the germline ends. The germline gives CDR1 SGDLS, CDR2 YYNGEE. CDR3 amino acids: CASSVDSNTDTQYF. The CDR3 bases are TGTGCCAGCAGCGTAGACAGCAACACAGATACGCAGTATTTT.